These T cell receptor beta chains were read from a single sample in a study of T-cell reconstitution after alpha-beta-depleted transplantation in children. From the PCR reads, TCRdb called clonotypes with MiXCR, one entry per CDR3 protein. Seen here are some 240,000 distinct CDR3 sequences, approximately 9.7% observed once, and the top ten hold approximately 5%. The input for sequencing was PBMCs from the stem cell graft donor, taken from the stem cell graft. The receptors shown here come from a human donor who donated a stem cell graft to a child with SCID. CDR3s include the opening cysteine and the closing phenylalanine or tryptophan. D genes are given only for firm matches. Rows may omit the clone size; those that give it use once, few, many or a size class.

j_call d_call v_call clone_size cdr3_aa cdr3_nt
TRBJ1-5 NA TRBV9 many CASSPRSSMLAVQPQHF TGTGCCAGCAGCCCCCGATCCAGTATGCTGGCGGTTCAGCCCCAGCATTTT
TRBJ2-2 NA TRBV5-6 NA CASSRAGWNTGELFF TGTGCCAGCAGCCGGGCGGGGTGGAACACCGGGGAGCTGTTTTTT
TRBJ1-2 NA TRBV4-1 many CASSLVSGGNYGYTF TGCGCCAGCAGCCTCGTAAGTGGCGGAAACTATGGCTACACCTTC
TRBJ2-3 NA TRBV5-1 many CASSLVRGAIADTQYF TGCGCCAGCAGCTTGGTTAGGGGGGCTATCGCAGATACGCAGTATTTT
TRBJ2-5 NA TRBV7-2 many CASSLRRSAVQETQYF TGTGCCAGCAGCCTAAGGCGCTCGGCAGTCCAAGAGACCCAGTACTTC
TRBJ2-1 TRBD2 TRBV7-2 many CASSKGLAGIYNEQFF TGTGCCAGCAGCAAGGGACTAGCGGGGATTTACAATGAGCAGTTCTTC
TRBJ1-2 NA TRBV4-3 NA CASSQGPLGIDGYTF TGCGCCAGCAGCCAGGGGCCTCTGGGGATCGATGGCTACACCTTC
TRBJ2-3 TRBD1 TRBV7-6 few CASSLATGVRTDTQYF TGTGCCAGCAGCTTAGCGACAGGGGTTCGCACAGATACGCAGTATTTT
TRBJ2-3 TRBD2 TRBV7-2 many CASRTSGGATDTQYF TGTGCCAGCAGGACTAGCGGGGGGGCCACAGATACGCAGTATTTT
TRBJ2-1 NA TRBV7-9 many CASSTSRDTLYNEQFF TGTGCCAGCAGCACCTCCCGGGACACACTCTACAATGAGCAGTTCTTC
TRBJ2-5 NA TRBV9 many CASSLSSAGETQYF TGTGCCAGCAGCCTGTCTAGCGCCGGGGAGACCCAGTACTTC
TRBJ2-3 TRBD1 TRBV7-2 many CASSLTQGTGAQYF TGTGCCAGCAGCTTAACGCAGGGGACAGGGGCGCAGTATTTT
TRBJ1-1 NA TRBV5-1 many CASSLASDRTEAFF TGCGCCAGCAGCTTGGCCTCGGATAGGACTGAAGCTTTCTTT
TRBJ1-2 NA TRBV5-1 many CASSWGQANYGYTF TGCGCCAGCAGCTGGGGACAAGCTAACTATGGCTACACCTTC
TRBJ2-1 NA TRBV6-5 many CASSYSSVGVYNEQFF TGTGCCAGCAGTTACTCGAGCGTAGGCGTTTACAATGAGCAGTTCTTC
TRBJ2-1 NA TRBV5-8 many CASSSRRDNEQFF TGTGCCAGCAGCTCCAGGAGGGACAATGAGCAGTTCTTC
TRBJ1-2 NA TRBV7-9 many CASSDNIGGLGYTF TGTGCCAGCAGTGACAATATAGGGGGTCTTGGCTACACCTTC
TRBJ1-2 TRBD1 TRBV20-1 many CSARDRGLTGGYTF TGCAGTGCTAGGGACAGGGGGCTTACCGGTGGCTACACCTTC
TRBJ2-7 TRBD1 TRBV7-2 NA CASSPPGTGYEQYF TGTGCCAGCAGCCCACCCGGGACAGGGTACGAGCAGTACTTC
TRBJ1-1 NA TRBV20-1 many CSASPGGAAGVF TGCAGTGCTAGTCCGGGTGGGGCCGCGGGGGTCTTT
TRBJ2-1 NA TRBV30 many CAWSGARGEQFF TGTGCCTGGAGTGGTGCGAGGGGTGAGCAGTTCTTC
TRBJ1-3 NA TRBV7-2 many CASSPGTYGNTIYF TGTGCCAGCAGCCCGGGGACCTACGGAAACACCATATATTTT
TRBJ2-7 NA TRBV6-1 many CASCTASGDEQYF TGTGCCAGCTGTACAGCCTCGGGGGACGAGCAGTACTTC
TRBJ2-7 TRBD1 TRBV27 many CASSPWPTGGREQYF TGTGCCAGCAGCCCCTGGCCGACAGGGGGTCGCGAGCAGTACTTC
TRBJ2-3 TRBD2 TRBV24-1 many CATASGGNTDTQYF TGTGCCACCGCCAGCGGGGGGAACACAGATACGCAGTATTTT
TRBJ2-2 NA TRBV19 many CASSPPPGSGNTGELFF TGTGCCAGTAGTCCCCCGCCAGGGTCGGGGAACACCGGGGAGCTGTTTTTT
TRBJ2-2 NA TRBV6-5 many CASSYWGRRELFF TGTGCCAGCAGTTACTGGGGCAGGAGGGAGCTGTTTTTT
TRBJ2-2 NA TRBV12-3/TRBV12-4 many CASTLLTGQGTGELFF TGTGCCAGCACTTTACTGACGGGACAAGGCACCGGGGAGCTGTTTTTT
TRBJ2-7 NA TRBV5-5 many CASSSPGELSYEQYF TGTGCCAGCAGCTCCCCCGGAGAGCTCTCCTACGAGCAGTACTTC
TRBJ1-1 NA TRBV28 NA CTICLRLGQVNTEAFF TGTACCATCTGTTTACGACTGGGGCAGGTGAACACTGAAGCTTTCTTT
TRBJ2-3 NA TRBV6-5 many CASSYAGDTDTQYF TGTGCCAGCAGTTATGCTGGGGACACAGATACGCAGTATTTT
TRBJ1-1 NA TRBV7-2 many CASSLARVGNTEAFF TGTGCCAGCAGCTTAGCAAGGGTGGGGAACACTGAAGCTTTCTTT
TRBJ1-2 NA TRBV5-6 many CASSPRDTHPGANYGYTF TGTGCCAGCAGCCCTAGGGACACCCATCCTGGGGCTAACTATGGCTACACCTTC
TRBJ1-3 TRBD1 TRBV2 NA CASRRQGDTIYF TGTGCCAGCAGACGACAGGGAGACACCATATATTTT
TRBJ1-1 TRBD1 TRBV5-1 many CASSLVGGTGGGMNTEAFF TGCGCCAGCAGCTTGGTAGGCGGGACAGGGGGGGGGATGAACACTGAAGCTTTCTTT
TRBJ2-2 NA TRBV5-1 many CASSLGLSTGELFF TGCGCCAGCAGCTTGGGGCTGTCGACCGGGGAGCTGTTTTTT
TRBJ1-2 TRBD1 TRBV20-1 many CSARVRGGQGVFGYTF TGCAGTGCTAGGGTACGGGGTGGACAGGGGGTATTCGGCTACACCTTC
TRBJ1-1 TRBD1 TRBV6-1 many CASSEKGQGAFF TGTGCCAGCAGTGAAAAGGGACAGGGCGCTTTCTTT
TRBJ1-1 NA TRBV27 many CASSLSGGRGEAFF TGTGCCAGCAGTTTATCGGGGGGGAGAGGTGAAGCTTTCTTT
TRBJ2-2 NA TRBV5-1 many CASSFRPLEPGELFF TGCGCCAGCAGCTTCCGGCCGTTAGAGCCCGGGGAGCTGTTTTTT
TRBJ1-1 NA TRBV29-1 many CSVREQDTEAFF TGCAGCGTCCGCGAGCAGGACACTGAAGCTTTCTTT
TRBJ2-2 NA TRBV7-9 many CASSPRATGELFF TGTGCCAGCAGCCCCCGGGCCACCGGGGAGCTGTTTTTT
TRBJ1-2 NA TRBV29-1 many CSVDMGYGYTF TGCAGCGTTGACATGGGCTATGGCTACACCTTC
TRBJ2-1 TRBD2 TRBV11-2 many CASRATSGGQYNEQFF TGTGCCAGCAGGGCGACTAGCGGGGGGCAGTACAATGAGCAGTTCTTC
TRBJ1-2 NA TRBV5-1 many CASSFRDLYGYTF TGCGCCAGCAGCTTCAGGGATCTCTATGGCTACACCTTC
TRBJ2-7 NA TRBV7-8 many CASSLSEATYEQYF TGTGCCAGCAGCTTAAGCGAGGCTACCTACGAGCAGTACTTC
TRBJ1-2 TRBD1 TRBV12-3/TRBV12-4 many CASSPLGTAQYGYTF TGTGCCAGCAGTCCCCTCGGGACAGCTCAGTATGGCTACACCTTC
TRBJ2-3 NA TRBV9 many CASRPGLSTDTQYF TGTGCCAGCCGCCCGGGACTGAGCACAGATACGCAGTATTTT
TRBJ1-1 NA TRBV5-6 many CASSLRGANTEAFF TGTGCCAGCAGCTTACGGGGGGCTAACACTGAAGCTTTCTTT
TRBJ2-1 NA TRBV9 many CASSVASLTGNEQFF TGTGCCAGCAGCGTAGCGTCCCTTACAGGGAATGAGCAGTTCTTC